The clone carrying this T cell receptor beta chain was counted between two and nine times. What it binds is not known. Combining a sample-barcoded 5' primer with a J-beta primer mix, a second PCR ran for about 6 to 12 cycles. A single record per CDR3 protein comes from TCRdb applying MiXCR to the 5' RACE reads. The sample includes hundreds of thousands of distinct CDR3 sequences, about 56% of them seen just once. The entry originates in a study of blood T cells in healthy people across ages. Study-wide findings and caveats: CMV status of donors was unknown, possibly confounding expanded clonotype changes. The study could not conclusively compare naive and antigen-experienced cells, given its unsorted PBMCs.

The specimen sequenced was blood. The clonotype originates from a man aged 35 to 55 in good health.

The CDR3, as DNA: TGTGCCAGCAGTTACGCGGGACAGCAAACAGATACGCAGTATTTT. Residues: CASSYAGQQTDTQYF. The chain has TRBV6-2 or TRBV6-3 and TRBJ2-3, with a weak D call TRBD1 (7 bases). The CDR3 loop spans 15 amino acids. Per germline, CDR1 MNHEY and CDR2 SVGEGT. Trimming stripped 2 bases from V and 3 bases from J, with 12 bases between.